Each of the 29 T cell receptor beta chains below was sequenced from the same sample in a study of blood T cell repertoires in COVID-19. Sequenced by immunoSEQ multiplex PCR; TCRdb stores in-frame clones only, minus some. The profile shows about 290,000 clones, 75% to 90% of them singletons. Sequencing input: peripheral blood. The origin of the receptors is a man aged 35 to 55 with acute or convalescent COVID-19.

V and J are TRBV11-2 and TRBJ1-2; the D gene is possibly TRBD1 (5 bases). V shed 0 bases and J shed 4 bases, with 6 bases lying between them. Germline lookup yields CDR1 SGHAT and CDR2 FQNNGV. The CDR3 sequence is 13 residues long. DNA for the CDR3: TGTGCCAGCAGCTTAGATGGGGCCTATGGCTACACCTTC. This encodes CASSLDGAYGYTF.

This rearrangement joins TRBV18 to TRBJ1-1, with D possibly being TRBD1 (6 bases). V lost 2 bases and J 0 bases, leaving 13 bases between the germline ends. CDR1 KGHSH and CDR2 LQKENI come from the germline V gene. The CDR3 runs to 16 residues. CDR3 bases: TGTGCCAGCTCACCAGGCGGACACAGGGTGAACACTGAAGCTTTCTTT. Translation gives CASSPGGHRVNTEAFF.

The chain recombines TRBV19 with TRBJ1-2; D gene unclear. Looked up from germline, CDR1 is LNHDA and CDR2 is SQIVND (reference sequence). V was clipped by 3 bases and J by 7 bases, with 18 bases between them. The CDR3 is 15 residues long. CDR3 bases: TGTGCCAGTAGTATGCCAGGAGGCTTTTCAGGTGGCTACACCTTC. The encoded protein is CASSMPGGFSGGYTF.

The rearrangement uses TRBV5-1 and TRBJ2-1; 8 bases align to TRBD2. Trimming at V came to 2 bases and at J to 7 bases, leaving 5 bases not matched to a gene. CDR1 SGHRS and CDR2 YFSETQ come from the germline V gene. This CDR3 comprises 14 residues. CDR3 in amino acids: CASSFSGGRNEQFF. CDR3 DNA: TGCGCCAGCAGCTTTTCGGGGGGGCGGAATGAGCAGTTCTTC.

The CDR3 spells CASSPTGMISSYEQYF. CDR3 in DNA: TGTGCCAGCAGCCCAACAGGGATGATAAGCTCCTACGAGCAGTACTTC. The chain recombines TRBV14 with TRBJ2-7; TRBD1 is a possible D gene (6 bases). CDR1 is SGHDN, CDR2 FVKESK, per germline. V lost 4 bases and J 0 bases, leaving 16 bases between the germline ends. CDR3 length: 16 amino acids.

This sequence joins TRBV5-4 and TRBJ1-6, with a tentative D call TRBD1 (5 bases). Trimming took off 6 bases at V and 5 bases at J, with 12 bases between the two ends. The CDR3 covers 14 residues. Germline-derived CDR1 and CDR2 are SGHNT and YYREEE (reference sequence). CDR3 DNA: TGTGCCAGCACCCTGGACACTAATAATTCACCCCTCCACTTT. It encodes CASTLDTNNSPLHF.

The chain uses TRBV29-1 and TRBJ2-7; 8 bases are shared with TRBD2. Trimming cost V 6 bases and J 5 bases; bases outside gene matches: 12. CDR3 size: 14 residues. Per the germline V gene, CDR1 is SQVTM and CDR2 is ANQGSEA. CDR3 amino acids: CSVGRGGVIDEQYF. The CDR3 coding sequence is TGCAGCGTCGGACGGGGGGGCGTAATCGACGAGCAGTACTTC.

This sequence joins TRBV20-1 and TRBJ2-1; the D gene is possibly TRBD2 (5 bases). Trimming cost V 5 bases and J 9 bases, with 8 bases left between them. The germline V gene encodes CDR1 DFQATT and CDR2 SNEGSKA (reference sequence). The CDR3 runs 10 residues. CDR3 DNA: TGCAGTGCTGAGGGTTTTGAGCAGTTCTTC. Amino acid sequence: CSAEGFEQFF.

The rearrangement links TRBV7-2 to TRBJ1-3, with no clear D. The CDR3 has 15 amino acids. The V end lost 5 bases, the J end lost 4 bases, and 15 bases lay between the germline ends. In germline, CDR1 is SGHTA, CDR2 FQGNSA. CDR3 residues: CASSDTGIGGNTIYF. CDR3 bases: TGTGCCAGCAGCGATACGGGGATTGGAGGAAACACCATATATTTT.

CDR3 protein: CASSLDRSYEQYF. The CDR3, as DNA: TGTGCCAGCAGCCTGGACAGATCCTACGAGCAGTACTTC. The rearrangement uses TRBV14 and TRBJ2-7, with a weak D call TRBD1 (6 bases). The CDR3 length is 13 residues. V was clipped by 4 bases and J by 1 base, with 8 bases between them. Germline CDR1 is SGHDN and CDR2 is FVKESK. Complete variable domain (other parts from reference TRBV14 and TRBJ2-7): EAGVTQFPSHSVIEKGQTVTLRCDPISGHDNLYWYRRVMGKEIKFLLHFVKESKQDESGMPNNRFLAERTGGTYSTLKVQPAELEDSGVYFCASSLDRSYEQYFGPGTRLTVT.

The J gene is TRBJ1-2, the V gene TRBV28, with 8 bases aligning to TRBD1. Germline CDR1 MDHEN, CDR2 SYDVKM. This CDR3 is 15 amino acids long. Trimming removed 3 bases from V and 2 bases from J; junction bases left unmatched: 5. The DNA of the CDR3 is TGTGCCAGCAGTTTTGAGGGACAGGAAAACTATGGCTACACCTTC. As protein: CASSFEGQENYGYTF.

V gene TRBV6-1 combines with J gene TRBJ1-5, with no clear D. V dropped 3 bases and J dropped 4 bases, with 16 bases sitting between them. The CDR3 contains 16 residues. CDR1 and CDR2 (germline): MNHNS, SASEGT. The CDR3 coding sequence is TGTGCCAGCAGTGATTCGGGGTCCCTAGTAAATCAGCCCCAGCATTTT. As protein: CASSDSGSLVNQPQHF.

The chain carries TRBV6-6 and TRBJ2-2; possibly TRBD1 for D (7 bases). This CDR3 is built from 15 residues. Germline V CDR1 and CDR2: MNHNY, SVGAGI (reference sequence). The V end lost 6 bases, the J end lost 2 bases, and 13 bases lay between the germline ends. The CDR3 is CASRTTGTNTGELFF. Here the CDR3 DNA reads TGTGCCAGCAGAACGACAGGGACTAACACCGGGGAGCTGTTTTTT.

The CDR3 here is CASSFAGVPSYNEQFF. CDR3 bases: TGTGCCAGCAGTTTCGCCGGTGTTCCCTCCTACAATGAGCAGTTCTTC. The chain has TRBV6-5 and TRBJ2-1; D remains unclear. V dropped 4 bases and J dropped 0 bases, with 13 bases sitting between them. This CDR3 region has 16 residues. Germline V CDR1 and CDR2: MNHEY, SVGAGI.

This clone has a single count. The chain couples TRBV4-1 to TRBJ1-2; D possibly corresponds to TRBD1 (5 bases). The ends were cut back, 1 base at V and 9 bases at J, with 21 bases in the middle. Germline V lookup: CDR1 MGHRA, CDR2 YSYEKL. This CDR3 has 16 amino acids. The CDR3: CASSQVATAIMDSYTF. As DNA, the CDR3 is TGCGCCAGCAGCCAAGTCGCGACAGCTATTATGGATAGCTACACCTTC.

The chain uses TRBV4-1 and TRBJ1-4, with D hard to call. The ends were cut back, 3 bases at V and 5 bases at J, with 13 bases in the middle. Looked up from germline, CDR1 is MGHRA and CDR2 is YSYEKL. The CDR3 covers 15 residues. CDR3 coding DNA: TGCGCCAGCAGCCACGACTTTTCGTACAATGAAAAACTGTTTTTT. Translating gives CASSHDFSYNEKLFF.

CDR3 in amino acids: CASSYGVGLAGEQFF. The CDR3 bases are TGTGCCAGCAGCTATGGGGTGGGACTAGCGGGGGAGCAGTTCTTC. The chain uses TRBV7-6 and TRBJ2-1; 13 positions agree with TRBD2. Germline lookup yields CDR1 SGHVS and CDR2 FNYEAQ. The CDR3 loop spans 15 amino acids. Losses at the gene ends were 4 bases for V and 10 bases for J; bases not matched to a gene: 7.

The chain's CDR3 is CAISPQRTGNYGYTF. CDR3 in DNA: TGTGCCATCAGTCCCCAACGGACGGGAAACTATGGCTACACCTTC. This chain links TRBV10-3 with TRBJ1-2, with D hard to call. V lost 5 bases, J lost 2 bases, and 15 bases lay in between. The CDR3 contains 15 residues. Per germline, CDR1 ENHRY and CDR2 SYGVKD.

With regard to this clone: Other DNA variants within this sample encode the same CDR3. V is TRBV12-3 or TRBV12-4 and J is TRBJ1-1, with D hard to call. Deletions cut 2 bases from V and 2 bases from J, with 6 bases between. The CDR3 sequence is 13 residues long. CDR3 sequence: CASSLSVNTEAFF. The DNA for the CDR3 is TGTGCCAGCAGTTTATCAGTCAACACTGAAGCTTTCTTT.

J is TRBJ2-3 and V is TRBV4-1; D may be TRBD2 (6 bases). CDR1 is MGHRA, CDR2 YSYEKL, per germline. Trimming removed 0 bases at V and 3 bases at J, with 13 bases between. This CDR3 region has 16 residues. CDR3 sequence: CASSQDLRGFTDTQYF. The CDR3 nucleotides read TGCGCCAGCAGCCAAGATCTTCGGGGGTTTACAGATACGCAGTATTTT.

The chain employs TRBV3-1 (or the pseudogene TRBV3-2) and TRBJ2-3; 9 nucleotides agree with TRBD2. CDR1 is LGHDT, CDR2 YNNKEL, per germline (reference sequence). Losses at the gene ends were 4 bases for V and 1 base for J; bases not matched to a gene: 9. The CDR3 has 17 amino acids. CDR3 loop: CASSPLGRGGGTDTQYF. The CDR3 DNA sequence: TGTGCCAGCAGCCCATTAGGGCGGGGGGGCGGCACAGATACGCAGTATTTT.

CDR3 protein: CASKLTWDGRYGYTF. In DNA form, the CDR3 reads TGTGCCAGCAAACTGACTTGGGACGGGAGGTATGGCTACACCTTC. J is TRBJ1-2 and V is TRBV6-5; possible D gene TRBD1, 5 bases. V lost 7 bases and J 5 bases, leaving 20 bases between the germline ends. CDR1 and CDR2 (germline): MNHEY, SVGAGI. The CDR3 runs to 15 residues.

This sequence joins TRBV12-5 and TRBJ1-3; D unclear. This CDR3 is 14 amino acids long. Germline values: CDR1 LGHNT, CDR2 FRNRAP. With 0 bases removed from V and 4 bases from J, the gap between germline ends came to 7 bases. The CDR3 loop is CASGLVSGGNTIYF. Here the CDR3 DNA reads TGTGCTAGTGGTTTGGTTTCAGGAGGAAACACCATATATTTT.

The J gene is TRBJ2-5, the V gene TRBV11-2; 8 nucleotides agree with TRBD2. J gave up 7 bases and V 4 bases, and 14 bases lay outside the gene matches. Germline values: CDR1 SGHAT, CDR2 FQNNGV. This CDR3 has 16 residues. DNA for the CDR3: TGTGCCAGCAGCTCCCCCTCGCGGGGGGCCAGGGGGACCCAGTACTTC. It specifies CASSSPSRGARGTQYF. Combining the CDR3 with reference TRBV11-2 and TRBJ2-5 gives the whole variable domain EAGVAQSPRYKIIEKRQSVAFWCNPISGHATLYWYQQILGQGPKLLIQFQNNGVVDDSQLPKDRFSAERLKGVDSTLKIQPAKLEDSAVYLCASSSPSRGARGTQYFGPGTRLLVL.

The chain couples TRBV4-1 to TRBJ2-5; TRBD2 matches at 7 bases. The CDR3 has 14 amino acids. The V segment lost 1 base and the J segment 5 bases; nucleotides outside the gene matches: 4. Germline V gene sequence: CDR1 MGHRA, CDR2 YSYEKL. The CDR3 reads CASSQGDSGETQYF. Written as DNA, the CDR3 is TGCGCCAGCAGCCAAGGGGATAGCGGGGAGACCCAGTACTTC.

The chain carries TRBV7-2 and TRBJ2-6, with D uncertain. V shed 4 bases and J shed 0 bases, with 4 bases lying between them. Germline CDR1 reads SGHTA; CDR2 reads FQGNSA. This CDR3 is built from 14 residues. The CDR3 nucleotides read TGTGCCAGCAGCTCCCGCTCTGGGGCCAACGTCCTGACTTTC. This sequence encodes CASSSRSGANVLTF.

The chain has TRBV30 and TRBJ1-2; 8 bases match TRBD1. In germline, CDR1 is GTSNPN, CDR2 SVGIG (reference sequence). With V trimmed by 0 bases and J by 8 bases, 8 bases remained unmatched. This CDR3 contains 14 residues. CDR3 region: CAWSVYQGAGGYTF. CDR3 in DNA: TGTGCCTGGAGTGTATACCAGGGGGCGGGAGGCTACACCTTC.

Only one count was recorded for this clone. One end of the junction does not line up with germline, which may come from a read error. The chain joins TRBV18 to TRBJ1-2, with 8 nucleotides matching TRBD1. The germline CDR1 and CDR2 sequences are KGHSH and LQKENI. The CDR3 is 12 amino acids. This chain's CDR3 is CASSPGQGDSAF. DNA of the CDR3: TGTGCCAGCTCACCAGGACAGGGTGATTCCGCCTTC.

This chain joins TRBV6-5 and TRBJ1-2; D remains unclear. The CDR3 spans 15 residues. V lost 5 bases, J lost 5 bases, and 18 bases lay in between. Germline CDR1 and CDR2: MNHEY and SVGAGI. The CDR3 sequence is CASSPVDSRHYGYTF. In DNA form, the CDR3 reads TGTGCCAGCAGTCCGGTCGATAGCCGGCATTATGGCTACACCTTC.